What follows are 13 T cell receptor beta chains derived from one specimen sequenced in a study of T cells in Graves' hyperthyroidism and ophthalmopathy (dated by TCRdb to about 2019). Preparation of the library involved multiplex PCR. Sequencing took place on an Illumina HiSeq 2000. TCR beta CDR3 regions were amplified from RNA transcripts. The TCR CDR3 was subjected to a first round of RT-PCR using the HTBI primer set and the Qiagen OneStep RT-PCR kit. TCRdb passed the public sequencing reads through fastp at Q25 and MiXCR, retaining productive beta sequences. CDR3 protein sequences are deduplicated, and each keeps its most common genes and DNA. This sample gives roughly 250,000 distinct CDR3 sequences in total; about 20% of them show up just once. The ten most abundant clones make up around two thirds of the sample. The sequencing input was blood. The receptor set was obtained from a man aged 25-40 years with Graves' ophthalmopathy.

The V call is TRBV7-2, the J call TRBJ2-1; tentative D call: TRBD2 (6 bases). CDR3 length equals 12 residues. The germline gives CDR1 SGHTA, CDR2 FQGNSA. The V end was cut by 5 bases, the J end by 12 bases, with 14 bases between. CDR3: CASSVTSGVQFF. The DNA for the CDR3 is TGTGCCAGCAGCGTTACTTCGGGAGTGCAGTTCTTC.

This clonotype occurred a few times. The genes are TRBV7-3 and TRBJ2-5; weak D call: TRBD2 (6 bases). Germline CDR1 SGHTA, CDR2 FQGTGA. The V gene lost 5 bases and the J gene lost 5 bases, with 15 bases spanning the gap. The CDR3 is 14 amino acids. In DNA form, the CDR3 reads TGTGCCAGCAGCGTAGGAGGGGCGAGGGAGACCCAGTACTTC. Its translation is CASSVGGARETQYF.

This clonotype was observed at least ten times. CDR3 nucleotides: TGTGCCTGGAGTCTGCTGGGAAACATTCAGTACTTC. Its protein product is CAWSLLGNIQYF. This sequence joins TRBV30 and TRBJ2-4, with D uncertain. Germline CDR1 GTSNPN, CDR2 SVGIG (reference sequence). Trimming stripped 2 bases from V and 6 bases from J, with 8 bases between. The length of the CDR3 is 12 residues.

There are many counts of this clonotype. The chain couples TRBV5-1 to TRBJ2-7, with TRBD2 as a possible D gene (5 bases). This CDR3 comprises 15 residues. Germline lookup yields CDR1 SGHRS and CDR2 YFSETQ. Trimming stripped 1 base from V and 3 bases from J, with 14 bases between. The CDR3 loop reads CASSLNSVLNYEQYF. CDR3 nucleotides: TGCGCCAGCAGCTTGAATAGCGTACTAAACTACGAGCAGTACTTC.

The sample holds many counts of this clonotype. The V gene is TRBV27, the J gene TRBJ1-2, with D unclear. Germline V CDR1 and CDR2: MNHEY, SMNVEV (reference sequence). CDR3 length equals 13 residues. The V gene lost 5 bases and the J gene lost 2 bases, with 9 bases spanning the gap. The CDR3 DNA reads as TGTGCCAGCAGTCCCAACATAAACTATGGCTACACCTTC. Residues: CASSPNINYGYTF.

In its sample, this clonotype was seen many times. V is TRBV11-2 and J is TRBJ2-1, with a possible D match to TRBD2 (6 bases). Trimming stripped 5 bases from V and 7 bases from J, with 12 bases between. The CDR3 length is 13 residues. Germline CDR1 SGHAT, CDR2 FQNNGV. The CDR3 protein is CASSVTRGNEQFF. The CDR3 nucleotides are TGTGCCAGCAGCGTAACCCGGGGGAATGAGCAGTTCTTC.

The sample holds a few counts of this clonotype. The CDR3 DNA follows: TGTGCCAGCAGTTGGATAGGACAGCCCCAGCATTTT. Translating gives CASSWIGQPQHF. The chain carries TRBV12-3 or TRBV12-4 and TRBJ1-5, with unresolved D. V was trimmed by 4 bases and J by 7 bases, leaving 8 bases between them. The CDR3 loop spans 12 amino acids.

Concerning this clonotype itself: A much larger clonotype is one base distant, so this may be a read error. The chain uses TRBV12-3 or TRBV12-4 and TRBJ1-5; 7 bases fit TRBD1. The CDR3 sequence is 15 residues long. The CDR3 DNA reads TGTGCCAACAGTTTAGCACAGGGGATGAGTCAGCCCCAGCATTTT. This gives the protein CANSLAQGMSQPQHF.

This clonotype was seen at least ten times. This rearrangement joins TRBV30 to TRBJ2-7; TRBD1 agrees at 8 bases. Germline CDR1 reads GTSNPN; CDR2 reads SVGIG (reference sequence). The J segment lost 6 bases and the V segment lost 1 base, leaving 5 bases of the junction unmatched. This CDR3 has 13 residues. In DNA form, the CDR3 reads TGTGCCTGGAGTGAGGTCAGGGGGCTCGAGCAGTACTTC. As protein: CAWSEVRGLEQYF.

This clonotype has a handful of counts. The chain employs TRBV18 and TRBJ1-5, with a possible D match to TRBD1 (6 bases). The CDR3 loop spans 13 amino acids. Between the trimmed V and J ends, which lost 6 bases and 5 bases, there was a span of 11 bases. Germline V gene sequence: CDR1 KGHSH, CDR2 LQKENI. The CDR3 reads CASSQDSDQPQHF. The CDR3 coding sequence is TGTGCCAGCTCTCAGGACAGCGATCAGCCCCAGCATTTT.

In DNA, the CDR3 is TGCGCCAGCAGCTTGGGACTAGCGGGTCTGGGGTACAATGAGCAGTTCTTC. This encodes CASSLGLAGLGYNEQFF. The chain uses TRBV5-1 and TRBJ2-1, with 10 bases fitting TRBD2. The germline V gene has CDR1 SGHRS and CDR2 YFSETQ. V lost 0 bases to trimming and J lost 4 bases; unmatched junction nucleotides: 7. The CDR3 runs to 17 residues. Complete variable domain (other parts from reference TRBV5-1 and TRBJ2-1): KAGVTQTPRYLIKTRGQQVTLSCSPISGHRSVSWYQQTPGQGLQFLFEYFSETQRNKGNFPGRFSGRQFSNSRSEMNVSTLELGDSALYLCASSLGLAGLGYNEQFFGPGTRLTVL.

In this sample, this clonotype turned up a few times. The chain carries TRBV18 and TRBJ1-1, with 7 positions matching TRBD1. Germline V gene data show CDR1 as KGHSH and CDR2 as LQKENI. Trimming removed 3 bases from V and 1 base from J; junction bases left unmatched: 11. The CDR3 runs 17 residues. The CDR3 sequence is CASSPLVSGGGNTEAFF. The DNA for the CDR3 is TGTGCCAGCTCACCGCTAGTATCAGGGGGAGGGAACACTGAAGCTTTCTTT.

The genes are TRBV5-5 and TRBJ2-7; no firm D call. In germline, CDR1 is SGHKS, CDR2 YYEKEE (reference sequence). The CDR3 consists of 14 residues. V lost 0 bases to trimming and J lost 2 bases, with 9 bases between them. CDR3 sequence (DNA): TGTGCCAGCAGCTTGGGTCAGGAAACCTACGAGCAGTACTTC. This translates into CASSLGQETYEQYF.